The 21 T cell receptor beta chains reported below all come from one sample, sequenced in a study of blood T cells in healthy people across ages. Primed by a sample-barcoded 5' primer and a J-beta primer mix, a second PCR proceeded for about 6 to 12 cycles. TCRdb redid the calling of the 5' RACE reads with MiXCR, one entry per CDR3 protein. The profile shows about 670,000 distinct CDR3 sequences, around 50% of them singletons. Sequenced material: blood. These receptor sequences come from a woman over 75 in good health.

The DNA for the CDR3 is TGTGCCAGCAGTGCCTCTATGAACACTGAAGCTTTCTTT. Protein sequence: CASSASMNTEAFF. The V and J genes are TRBV27 and TRBJ1-1; D remains ambiguous. The V end lost 5 bases, the J end lost 0 bases, and 7 bases lay between the germline ends. Germline-derived CDR1 and CDR2 are MNHEY and SMNVEV (reference sequence). The CDR3 loop spans 13 amino acids.

To note about this clonotype: This may be a read error: a much more frequent sequence differs by one nucleotide. The chain carries TRBV10-3 and TRBJ2-1; 9 bases align to TRBD1. The V gene's germline CDR1 is ENHRY and CDR2 SYGVKD. V dropped 11 bases and J dropped 8; count of bases not matched to a gene: 10. The CDR3 loop spans 13 amino acids. CDR3 amino acids: CACGTGSSDEQFF. The DNA of the CDR3 is TGTGCCTGTGGGACAGGGAGTAGCGATGAGCAGTTCTTC.

This chain links TRBV4-2 with TRBJ2-3, with a tentative D call TRBD2 (6 bases). V was cut by 2 bases and J by 2 bases, with 11 bases left in between. CDR1 is LGHNA and CDR2 is YNFKEQ in the germline V gene. The CDR3 length is 15 residues. The CDR3: CASSQPGENTDTQYF. CDR3 DNA sequence: TGTGCCAGCAGCCAACCGGGGGAGAACACAGATACGCAGTATTTT.

The gene calls are TRBV4-2 and TRBJ1-1; D uncertain. The germline gives CDR1 LGHNA, CDR2 YNFKEQ. V was clipped by 1 base and J by 6 bases, with 12 bases between them. This CDR3 is built from 14 residues. CDR3 residues: CASSQGFGSPEAFF. The CDR3 DNA reads as TGTGCCAGCAGCCAAGGGTTCGGCAGCCCTGAAGCTTTCTTT.

About this clonotype itself: The junction departs from the called germline gene at one end, perhaps through a read error. The rearrangement joins TRBV20-1 to TRBJ2-1; TRBD1 aligns across 7 bases. There are 13 residues in the CDR3. Germline CDR1 is DFQATT and CDR2 is SNEGSKA (reference sequence). For the CDR3, the DNA is TGCGGTGCCCGGGACAGTACCATTAATGAGCAGTTCTTC. Amino acids: CGARDSTINEQFF.

The V and J genes are TRBV29-1 and TRBJ2-2; no reliable D call. Germline loops: CDR1 SQVTM, CDR2 ANQGSEA. The CDR3 is 11 residues long. Trimming left V 7 bases short and J 2 bases short, with 5 bases between. The CDR3 is CSGGNTGELFF. The CDR3 DNA is TGCAGCGGTGGAAACACCGGGGAGCTGTTTTTT.

On this clonotype itself: An end of the junction differs from the germline gene, which may be a read error. The chain is built from TRBV12-3 or TRBV12-4 and TRBJ2-3; D may be TRBD2 (6 bases). The CDR3 is 16 residues long. CDR3 amino acids: CASSLGKRAGTDTLYF. The CDR3 nucleotides are TGTGCCAGCAGTTTAGGGAAGAGAGCGGGCACAGATACGCTGTATTTT.

This clonotype was recorded many times. This chain links TRBV7-2 with TRBJ2-3; D call uncertain. The CDR3 loop spans 13 amino acids. Trimming shortened V by 7 bases and J by 0 bases, and 8 bases separated the two germline ends. CDR1 and CDR2 (germline): SGHTA, FQGNSA. For the CDR3, the DNA is TGTGCCAGCATCTCTTCTAGCACAGATACGCAGTATTTT. Its protein product is CASISSSTDTQYF.

This chain connects TRBV4-1 to TRBJ2-1; TRBD2 agrees at 10 bases. J was trimmed by 7 bases and V by 2 bases; bases with no gene match: 8. From germline, CDR1 is MGHRA and CDR2 YSYEKL. The CDR3 spans 16 residues. CDR3 sequence reads: CASSQLGLAGVNEQFF. The CDR3 nucleotides are TGCGCCAGCAGCCAATTAGGGCTAGCGGGAGTGAATGAGCAGTTCTTC.

V usage is TRBV20-1 and J usage is TRBJ1-1; 10 nucleotides agree with TRBD1. CDR3 length: 15 residues. Germline values: CDR1 DFQATT, CDR2 SNEGSKA (reference sequence). V lost 3 bases, J lost 5 bases, and 9 bases stayed unmatched. As DNA, the CDR3 is TGCAGTGCTAGTCGGGGTCGGGGACAGGGGACTGAAGCTTTCTTT. Protein sequence: CSASRGRGQGTEAFF.

This clonotype was detected many times. The chain combines TRBV7-9 with TRBJ2-1, with 12 bases identical to TRBD2. The V segment lost 5 bases and the J segment 10 bases; nucleotides outside the gene matches: 6. This CDR3 is built from 14 residues. Germline CDR1 reads SEHNR; CDR2 reads FQNEAQ (reference sequence). CDR3 nucleotides: TGTGCCAGCAGCATTAAGGGGACTAGCGGGGAGCAGTTCTTC. Translation: CASSIKGTSGEQFF.

V gene TRBV12-2 combines with J gene TRBJ2-7; TRBD2 was called by the table and not checked on the DNA. TRBV12-2 is labeled a pseudogene. This CDR3 contains 24 residues. The CDR3 spells CASPGTRLSILASAAMTLSYEQYF. The CDR3 nucleotides read TGTGCAAGTCCTGGGACTCGACTCTCCATCCTAGCCTCTGCAGCAATGACGCTCTCCTACGAGCAGTACTTC.

The rearrangement uses TRBV4-1 and TRBJ2-1; TRBD2 aligns across 12 bases. V lost 9 bases to trimming and J lost 9 bases; unmatched junction nucleotides: 12. CDR3 length: 15 residues. CDR1 is MGHRA and CDR2 is YSYEKL in the germline V gene. CDR3 in DNA: TGCGCCAGTTCACTAACTAGCGGGAGGAGGAGTGAGCAGTTCTTC. This encodes CASSLTSGRRSEQFF.

This clonotype occurred many times. V gene TRBV5-1 combines with J gene TRBJ2-6; D may match TRBD1 or TRBD2 (7 bases each). The CDR3 covers 17 residues. Trimming took off 4 bases at V and 2 bases at J, with 16 bases between the two ends. The germline V gene has CDR1 SGHRS and CDR2 YFSETQ. The CDR3 DNA is TGCGCCAGCAGCCCTCAGGGGGGGTCGGCTGGGGCCAACGTCCTGACTTTC. Protein product: CASSPQGGSAGANVLTF.

This chain connects TRBV6-6 to TRBJ2-3; TRBD1 might be the D (6 bases). Trimming removed 6 bases from V and 1 base from J, with 17 bases in between. Looked up from germline, CDR1 is MNHNY and CDR2 is SVGAGI (reference sequence). The length of the CDR3 is 16 residues. Written as DNA, the CDR3 is TGTGCCAGCAGAAGCAGGGGAACAGGCGGCACAGATACGCAGTATTTT. It translates to CASRSRGTGGTDTQYF.

The CDR3 bases are TGCAGTGCTAGACTGGGACAGGGCGTCGGAAAGACCCAGTACTTC. Translating it yields CSARLGQGVGKTQYF. V is TRBV20-1 and J is TRBJ2-5; TRBD1 agrees at 9 bases. The V gene's germline CDR1 is DFQATT and CDR2 SNEGSKA (reference sequence). The CDR3 has 15 residues. Trimming removed 2 bases from V and 6 bases from J; junction bases left unmatched: 10.

This clonotype has a handful of counts. V and J are TRBV2 and TRBJ2-7; D remains ambiguous. Germline values: CDR1 SNHLY, CDR2 FYNNEI. V lost 2 bases, J lost 3 bases, and 11 bases lay in between. The CDR3 loop spans 14 amino acids. The CDR3 sequence: CASSERHRHYEQYF. In DNA form, the CDR3 reads TGTGCCAGCAGTGAACGGCACCGCCACTACGAGCAGTACTTC. Full variable domain (remainder filled in from reference TRBV2 and TRBJ2-7): EPEVTQTPSHQVTQMGQEVILRCVPISNHLYFYWYRQILGQKVEFLVSFYNNEISEKSEIFDDQFSVERPDGSNFTLKIRSTKLEDSAMYFCASSERHRHYEQYFGPGTRLTVT.

This clonotype has only a few counts. V and J are TRBV12-3 or TRBV12-4 and TRBJ2-2; 12 nucleotides align to TRBD2. V shed 6 bases and J 7 bases; nucleotides not matched to a gene: 6. The length of the CDR3 is 15 residues. CDR3 bases: TGTGCCAGCAGCTCTAGCGGGGGGGCTTTCGGGGAGCTGTTTTTT. Translating gives CASSSSGGAFGELFF.

The sample holds many counts of this clonotype. The rearrangement joins TRBV12-3 or TRBV12-4 to TRBJ1-2; D is uncertain. V gave up 4 bases and J gave up 8 bases, with 14 bases separating them. This CDR3 is built from 13 residues. The CDR3 DNA sequence: TGTGCCAGCAGTTCCGGCCCAGCCAGGGGCTACACCTTC. Encoded protein: CASSSGPARGYTF.

This sequence joins TRBV27 and TRBJ2-1; TRBD2 matches at 9 bases. The length of the CDR3 is 16 residues. V was clipped by 6 bases and J by 1 base; unmatched bases: 7. CDR1 and CDR2 from the germline V gene are MNHEY and SMNVEV (reference sequence). CDR3 amino acids: CASRPVGLASYNEQFF. The CDR3 DNA reads as TGTGCCAGCAGGCCTGTGGGACTAGCTTCCTACAATGAGCAGTTCTTC.

In this sample, this clonotype turned up many times. The chain has TRBV7-3 and TRBJ2-5; D tentatively reads TRBD1 or TRBD2 (7 bases each). Trimming pared 3 bases from V and 5 bases from J, leaving 10 bases between. This CDR3 contains 13 residues. Per germline, CDR1 SGHTA and CDR2 FQGTGA. CDR3 bases: TGTGCCAGCAGCTTTCAGGGGGGGGAGACCCAGTACTTC. It specifies CASSFQGGETQYF. Supplemented by reference TRBV7-3 and TRBJ2-5, the full variable domain reads GAGVSQTPSNKVTEKGKYVELRCDPISGHTALYWYRQSLGQGPEFLIYFQGTGAADDSGLPNDRFFAVRPEGSVSTLKIQRTERGDSAVYLCASSFQGGETQYFGPGTRLLVL.